Following are 20 T cell receptor beta chains from one sample sequenced in a study of shared clonotypes between healthy human individuals. Measured with immunoSEQ multiplex PCR; TCRdb has only the in-frame clones, and not every one. The sample consists of over a million clones, around 97% of them appearing once. The sequencing sample was made of naive CD4+ T cells sorted from blood. As to subset: CD45RA+ positively selected. These receptors all come from a man aged 25-45 years in good health.

Concerning this clone: Other DNA sequences within the sample encode an identical CDR3. The chain recombines TRBV9 with TRBJ2-6; no reliable D call. V lost 0 bases to trimming and J lost 2 bases, with 6 bases between them. In germline, CDR1 is SGDLS, CDR2 YYNGEE. The CDR3 runs 15 residues. The chain's CDR3 is CASSVVGAGANVLTF. The CDR3 coding sequence is TGTGCCAGCAGCGTAGTTGGGGCTGGGGCCAACGTCCTGACTTTC.

This rearrangement joins TRBV18 to TRBJ1-3, with D unresolved. Trimming left V 5 bases short and J 1 base short, with 15 bases between. From germline, CDR1 is KGHSH and CDR2 LQKENI. The CDR3 is 16 residues long. The CDR3 loop is CASSSRAGLSGNTIYF. The CDR3 nucleotides are TGTGCCAGCTCATCAAGGGCCGGGCTTTCTGGAAACACCATATATTTT.

The gene calls are TRBV19 and TRBJ1-5; no reliable D call. V lost 8 bases and J 0 bases, leaving 17 bases between the germline ends. The CDR3 is 16 residues long. Germline V gene sequence: CDR1 LNHDA, CDR2 SQIVND (reference sequence). CDR3 DNA: TGTGCCAGTGGCCTCCTTGGACGACATAGCAATCAGCCCCAGCATTTT. Its translation is CASGLLGRHSNQPQHF.

This chain links TRBV6-5 with TRBJ2-7, with D perhaps matching TRBD2 (6 bases). The V gene lost 0 bases and the J gene lost 2 bases, with 14 bases spanning the gap. Germline loops: CDR1 MNHEY, CDR2 SVGAGI. The CDR3 has 16 residues. CDR3 nucleotides: TGTGCCAGCAGTTACTCGACGTCGGGACTCACCTACGAGCAGTACTTC. As protein: CASSYSTSGLTYEQYF.

Remarks on this clone: One base away lies a much larger clone, so this may be a sequencing read error. The chain uses TRBV25-1 and TRBJ2-6; D is undetermined. The CDR3 loop spans 14 amino acids. Germline lookup yields CDR1 MGHDK and CDR2 SYGVNS. With 5 bases removed from V and 2 bases from J, the gap between germline ends came to 7 bases. DNA of the CDR3: TGTGCCAGCAGTCCCGGCACTGGGGCCAACGTCCTGACTTTC. Amino acid sequence: CASSPGTGANVLTF.

J is TRBJ1-1 and V is TRBV15, with no clear D. Germline CDR1 reads LNHNV; CDR2 reads YYDKDF (reference sequence). The V and J ends lost 3 bases and 3 bases respectively, with 14 bases between them. The CDR3 runs to 15 residues. The CDR3 nucleotides are TGTGCCACCAGCAGTAGACCCGGGGTGGACACTGAAGCTTTCTTT. Translation: CATSSRPGVDTEAFF. Variable domain in full (rest from reference TRBV15 and TRBJ1-1): DAMVIQNPRYQVTQFGKPVTLSCSQTLNHNVMYWYQQKSSQAPKLLFHYYDKDFNNEADTPDNFQSRRPNTSFCFLDIRSPGLGDTAMYLCATSSRPGVDTEAFFGQGTRLTVV.

This sequence joins TRBV5-1 and TRBJ2-6; 7 bases agree with TRBD1. The germline V gene encodes CDR1 SGHRS and CDR2 YFSETQ. J lost 2 bases, V lost 2 bases, and 7 bases had no gene match. The CDR3 extends over 17 amino acids. CDR3 bases: TGCGCCAGCAGCTTCCGACAGGGTTTAGCTGGGGCCAACGTCCTGACTTTC. Encoded protein: CASSFRQGLAGANVLTF.

The V call is TRBV4-3, the J call TRBJ2-1; TRBD2 matches at 8 bases. V was pared by 4 bases and J by 9 bases, with 17 bases of the junction left unmatched. The length of the CDR3 is 17 residues. Looked up from germline, CDR1 is LGHNA and CDR2 is YSLEER. The CDR3 nucleotides read TGCGCCAGCAGCCGAGGGGTCAGGGGATCCGCGGGGGGTGAGCAGTTCTTC. Its translation is CASSRGVRGSAGGEQFF.

The chain has TRBV5-4 and TRBJ2-7; D gene unclear. V was trimmed by 4 bases and J by 4 bases, leaving 15 bases between them. This CDR3 is 14 amino acids long. The germline gives CDR1 SGHNT, CDR2 YYREEE (reference sequence). In DNA, the CDR3 is TGTGCCAGCAGCCCCGTTTTAAATCGTTACGAGCAGTACTTC. Amino acids: CASSPVLNRYEQYF.

The V gene is TRBV6-1, the J gene TRBJ2-1; a weak D match, TRBD1 (6 bases). In germline, CDR1 is MNHNS, CDR2 SASEGT. V was cut by 10 bases and J by 4 bases, with 17 bases left in between. This CDR3 is built from 14 residues. The CDR3 sequence is CATAYNRVYNEQFF. The CDR3 nucleotides are TGTGCCACCGCCTACAACAGGGTTTACAATGAGCAGTTCTTC.

This rearrangement joins TRBV19 to TRBJ1-5; 7 positions agree with TRBD1. This CDR3 contains 18 residues. The junction had 20 bases not matched to a gene; V was cut back by 6 bases and J by 6 bases. CDR1 is LNHDA, CDR2 SQIVND, per germline (reference sequence). CDR3 protein: CASRPREGQVETTQPQHF. CDR3 bases: TGTGCCAGTAGGCCCAGGGAAGGACAGGTCGAGACCACTCAGCCCCAGCATTTT.

CDR3 protein: CASSPLVTEPARWDEQFF. CDR3 DNA: TGTGCCAGCTCACCACTAGTCACCGAGCCTGCCCGCTGGGATGAGCAGTTCTTC. The chain employs TRBV18 and TRBJ2-1, with D unclear. Germline loops: CDR1 KGHSH, CDR2 LQKENI. CDR3 length: 18 residues. The V end lost 1 base, the J end lost 8 bases, and 24 bases lay between the germline ends.

The rearrangement joins TRBV27 to TRBJ1-2; 12 bases align to TRBD1. The CDR3 contains 16 residues. With 8 bases clipped from V and 1 base from J, the junction kept 8 bases outside the gene matches. The germline gives CDR1 MNHEY, CDR2 SMNVEV (reference sequence). The DNA for the CDR3 is TGTGCCAGCCGGGGGGACAGGGGGCGCGGTAACTATGGCTACACCTTC. This gives the protein CASRGDRGRGNYGYTF.

The V gene is TRBV15, the J gene TRBJ2-3; D uncertain. Germline CDR1 reads LNHNV; CDR2 reads YYDKDF (reference sequence). The CDR3 spans 15 residues. V lost 4 bases and J lost 1, with 12 bases in between. The CDR3 loop reads CATSTALFGTDTQYF. The CDR3, as DNA: TGTGCCACCAGCACCGCGCTATTCGGCACAGATACGCAGTATTTT.

J is TRBJ2-5 and V is TRBV5-1; D is perhaps TRBD1 (5 bases). The germline V gene has CDR1 SGHRS and CDR2 YFSETQ. The CDR3 totals 13 residues. V lost 7 bases to trimming and J lost 5 bases, with 15 bases between them. CDR3 protein: CASGHRPSETQYF. The DNA of the CDR3 is TGCGCCAGCGGACATCGACCATCCGAGACCCAGTACTTC.

With respect to this clone: The sample carries other DNA sequences with the same CDR3. This sequence joins TRBV7-2 and TRBJ2-7; D not certain. CDR1 and CDR2 (germline): SGHTA, FQGNSA. Trimming stripped 1 base from V and 3 bases from J, with 10 bases between. This CDR3 is built from 14 residues. This CDR3 is CASSLEGLGYEQYF. CDR3 DNA: TGTGCCAGCAGCTTAGAGGGTTTAGGCTACGAGCAGTACTTC.

The rearrangement joins TRBV18 to TRBJ1-1; D call uncertain. The germline V gene encodes CDR1 KGHSH and CDR2 LQKENI. The CDR3 is 18 residues long. Trimming cost V 2 bases and J 0 bases, with 19 bases left between them. CDR3 region: CASSPRLDAGNMNTEAFF. The DNA of the CDR3 is TGTGCCAGCTCACCAAGATTGGACGCAGGTAACATGAACACTGAAGCTTTCTTT.

V is TRBV18 and J is TRBJ2-7; 7 bases match TRBD1. Germline V CDR1 and CDR2: KGHSH, LQKENI. The V and J ends lost 4 bases and 3 bases, in that order; junction bases with no gene match: 9. The CDR3 is 15 amino acids. CDR3 protein: CASSLASGQNYEQYF. The CDR3 DNA follows: TGTGCCAGCTCACTTGCATCGGGACAGAACTACGAGCAGTACTTC.

The chain combines TRBV6-4 with TRBJ1-5, with 7 nucleotides matching TRBD1. Germline values: CDR1 MRHNA, CDR2 SNTAGT. J gave up 6 bases and V 6 bases, and 5 bases lay outside the gene matches. The length of the CDR3 is 13 residues. The CDR3 sequence is CASSPTGTQPQHF. Here the CDR3 DNA reads TGTGCCAGCAGCCCGACAGGGACTCAGCCCCAGCATTTT.

The gene calls are TRBV6-1 and TRBJ1-2; 10 positions agree with TRBD1. J gave up 7 bases and V 1 base, and 6 bases lay outside the gene matches. This CDR3 has 15 residues. Germline values: CDR1 MNHNS, CDR2 SASEGT. The CDR3 is CASSEVPGQGSGYTF. The DNA for the CDR3 is TGTGCCAGCAGTGAAGTTCCGGGACAGGGGTCTGGCTACACCTTC.